Listed below are T cell receptor beta chains from one sample, sequenced in a study of blood T cell repertoires in COVID-19. The repertoire was sequenced with immunoSEQ multiplex PCR; TCRdb's copy has only in-frame clones and lacks some. The data show roughly 230,000 clones, with roughly 83% seen just once and around 7.2% held by the top ten. Sequencing was carried out using peripheral blood. These receptors all come from a woman in her 50s with acute or convalescent COVID-19. Both conserved end residues are trimmed from each CDR3. The size field is filled for only some rows; it gives once, few, many or a size class.

clone size	CDR3 length	V gene	J gene	CDR3 protein
NA	12	TRBV2	TRBJ2-1	ASSEPGQYNEQF
NA	10	TRBV30	TRBJ2-7	AWSVQVNEQY
NA	9	TRBV7-2	TRBJ2-1	ASSPFAEQF
NA	11	TRBV12-3/TRBV12-4	TRBJ1-2	ASRLAVAGGYT
NA	10	TRBV5-1	TRBJ2-7	ASSIQSYEQY
NA	11	TRBV6-5	TRBJ2-5	ASRDNLGETQY
NA	15	TRBV4-1	TRBJ2-2	ASSHVLAGVISGELF
once	13	TRBV19	TRBJ2-7	ASSIRVRGNHEQY
once	13	TRBV27	TRBJ1-5	ASSPWTDSNQPQH
NA	12	TRBV9	TRBJ1-5	ASSVEAEGQPQH
NA	14	TRBV28	TRBJ2-1	ASSIVRGLRGNEQF
once	11	TRBV7-8	TRBJ1-2	ASSLDGDSYYT
NA	12	TRBV3-1/TRBV3-2	TRBJ2-7	ASSQDTGGGEQY
NA	12	TRBV5-6	TRBJ1-6	ASSTRTGLSPLH
NA	11	TRBV12-3/TRBV12-4	TRBJ2-7	ASSLQGTYEQY
NA	15	TRBV16	TRBJ1-6	ASSQSVPERYNSPLH
NA	15	TRBV3-1/TRBV3-2	TRBJ2-3	ASSQATGQPWADTQY
NA	11	TRBV6-5	TRBJ1-2	ASSYGGFGGYT
NA	12	TRBV9	TRBJ2-1	ASSGGPNYNEQF
NA	12	TRBV7-2	TRBJ2-5	ASSSPPGLETQY
NA	12	TRBV7-3	TRBJ1-2	ASSLDRDLGGYT
NA	12	TRBV7-9	TRBJ2-1	ASSLARGADEQF
NA	11	TRBV5-1	TRBJ1-5	ASSLERGRPQH
NA	11	TRBV7-2	TRBJ2-7	ASSGRQGTEQY
few	11	TRBV5-1	TRBJ2-3	ASSLGAADTQY
few	15	TRBV18	TRBJ1-5	ASSPSPATYSNQPQH
NA	10	TRBV7-2	TRBJ2-7	ASSLGVYEQY
NA	9	TRBV6-5	TRBJ1-1	ASGESLGAF
NA	12	TRBV10-3	TRBJ1-1	AIRSDRAGTEAF
NA	14	TRBV30	TRBJ2-3	AWSVGSGRGTDTQY
NA	11	TRBV25-1	TRBJ1-1	ASRARSDTEAF
NA	11	TRBV29-1	TRBJ1-1	SAWDYSSLEAF
NA	13	TRBV6-5	TRBJ1-3	ASSYPTGPGNTIY
NA	14	TRBV24-1	TRBJ1-5	ATSETTGTVNQPQH
NA	11	TRBV2	TRBJ1-3	ASSDAGSGTIY
NA	13	TRBV19	TRBJ1-4	ASSAGQGHREKLF
NA	13	TRBV2	TRBJ1-4	ASSDLLGVIEKLF
NA	13	TRBV28	TRBJ2-1	ASSRTSGSLNEQF
NA	12	TRBV2	TRBJ2-2	ASRYRTNTGELF
NA	15	TRBV9	TRBJ2-5	ASSEFPGTGGGETQY
once	13	TRBV3-1/TRBV3-2	TRBJ1-5	ASSQEHRVGQPQH
NA	12	TRBV28	TRBJ1-2	ASNSLGQGRGYT
NA	14	TRBV18	TRBJ1-1	ASSPPGAAMNTEAF
NA	12	TRBV5-1	TRBJ2-1	ASSSRDIYNEQF
NA	8	TRBV30	TRBJ2-1	VGDNNEQF